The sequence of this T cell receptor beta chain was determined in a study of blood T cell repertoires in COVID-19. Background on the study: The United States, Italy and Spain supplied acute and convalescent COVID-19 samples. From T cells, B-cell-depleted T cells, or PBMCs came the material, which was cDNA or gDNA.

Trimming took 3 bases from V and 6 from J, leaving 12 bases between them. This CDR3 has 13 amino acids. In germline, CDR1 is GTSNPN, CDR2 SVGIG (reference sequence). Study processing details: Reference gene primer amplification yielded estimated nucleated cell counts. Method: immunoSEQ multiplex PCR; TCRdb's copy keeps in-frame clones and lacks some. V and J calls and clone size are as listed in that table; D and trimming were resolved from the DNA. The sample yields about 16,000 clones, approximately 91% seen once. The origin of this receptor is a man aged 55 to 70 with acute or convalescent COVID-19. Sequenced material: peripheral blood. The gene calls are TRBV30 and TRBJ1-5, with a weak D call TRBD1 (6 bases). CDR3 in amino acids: CAWSTGSGQPQHF. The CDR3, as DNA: TGTGCCTGGAGCACAGGGTCAGGTCAGCCCCAGCATTTT.